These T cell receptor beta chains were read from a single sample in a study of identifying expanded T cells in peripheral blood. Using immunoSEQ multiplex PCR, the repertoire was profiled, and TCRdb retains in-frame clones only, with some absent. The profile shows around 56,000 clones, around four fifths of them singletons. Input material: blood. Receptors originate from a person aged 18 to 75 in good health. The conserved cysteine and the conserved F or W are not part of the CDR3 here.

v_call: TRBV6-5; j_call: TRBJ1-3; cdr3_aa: ASSSLGGGGNTIY
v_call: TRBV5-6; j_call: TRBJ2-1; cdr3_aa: ASSNGQAYNEQF
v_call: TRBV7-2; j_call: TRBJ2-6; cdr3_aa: ASSLAGPPGANVLT
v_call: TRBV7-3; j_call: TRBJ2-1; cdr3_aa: ASSSSPSSYNEQF
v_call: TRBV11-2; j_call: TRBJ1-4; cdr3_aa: ASSPPLRRGAKEKLF
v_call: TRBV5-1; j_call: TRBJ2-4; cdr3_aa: ASSLVGTEENIQY
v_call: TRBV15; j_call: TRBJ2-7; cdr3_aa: ATSRGNSYEQY
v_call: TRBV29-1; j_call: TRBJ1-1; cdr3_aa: SGMEAEAF
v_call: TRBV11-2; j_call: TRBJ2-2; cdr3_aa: ASSFGQGTGELF
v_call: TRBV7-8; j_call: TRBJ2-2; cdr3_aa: ASSLTSSTGELF
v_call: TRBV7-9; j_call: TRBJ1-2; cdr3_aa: ASSRSVDGYT
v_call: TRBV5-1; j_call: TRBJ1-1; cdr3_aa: ASSPGQVLNTEAF
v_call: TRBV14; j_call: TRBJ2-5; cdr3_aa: ASSQRQGVGQETQY
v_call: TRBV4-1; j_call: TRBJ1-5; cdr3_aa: ASSQDQGRLTQPQH
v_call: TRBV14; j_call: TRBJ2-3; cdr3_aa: ASSHYGAGGGDTQY
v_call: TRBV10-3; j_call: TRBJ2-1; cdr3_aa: AIAARSQSSYNEQF
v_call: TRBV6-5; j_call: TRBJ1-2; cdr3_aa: ASRAGWGYT
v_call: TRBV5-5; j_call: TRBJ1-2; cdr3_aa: ASSLGVLGYGYT
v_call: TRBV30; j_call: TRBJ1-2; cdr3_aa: AWRSMDRVNYGYT
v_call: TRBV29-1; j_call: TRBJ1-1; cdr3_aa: SVGTGQKSTEAF
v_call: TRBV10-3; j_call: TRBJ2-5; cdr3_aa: AISGSGTEETQY
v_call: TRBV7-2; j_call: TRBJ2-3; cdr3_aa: ASSLDKGTDTQY
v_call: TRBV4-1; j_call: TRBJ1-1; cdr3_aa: ASSDLTGGSTEAF
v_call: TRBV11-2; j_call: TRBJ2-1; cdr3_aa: ASSFTSGAYNEQF
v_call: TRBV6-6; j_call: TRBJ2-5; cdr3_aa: ASSDRGETQY
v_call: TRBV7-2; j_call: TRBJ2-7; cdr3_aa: ASSLGGPGPYEQY
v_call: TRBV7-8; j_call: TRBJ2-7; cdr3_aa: ASSRTGLGNEQY
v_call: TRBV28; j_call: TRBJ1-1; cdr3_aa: ASFAAGSTEAF
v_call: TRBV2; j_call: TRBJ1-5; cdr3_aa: ASSERNSNQPQH
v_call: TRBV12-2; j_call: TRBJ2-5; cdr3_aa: ARYGGTQSTGGAQY
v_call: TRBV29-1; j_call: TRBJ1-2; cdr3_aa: SVVGGRGYGYT
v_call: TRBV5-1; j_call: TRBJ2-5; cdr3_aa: ASRYPDQETQY
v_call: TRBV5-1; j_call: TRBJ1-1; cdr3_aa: ASQGNRGNTEAF
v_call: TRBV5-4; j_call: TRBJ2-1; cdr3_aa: ASSLGLAGASEEQF
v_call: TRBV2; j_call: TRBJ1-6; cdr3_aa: ASRAGQGLDNSPLH
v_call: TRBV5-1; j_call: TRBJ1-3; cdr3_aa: ASSAEGNSGNTIY
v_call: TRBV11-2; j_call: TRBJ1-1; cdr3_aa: ASSFSGAPKAF
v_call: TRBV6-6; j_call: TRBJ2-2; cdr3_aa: ASRGDREIGELF
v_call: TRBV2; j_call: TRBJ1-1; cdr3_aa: ASIRGNTEAF
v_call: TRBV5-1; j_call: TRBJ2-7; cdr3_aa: ASSLGIGPRTPYEQY
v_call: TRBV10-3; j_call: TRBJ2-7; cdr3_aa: AISEQQSYEQY
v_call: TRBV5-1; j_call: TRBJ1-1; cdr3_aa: ASSRGQGGGTEAF
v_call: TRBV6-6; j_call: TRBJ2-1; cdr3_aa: ASSYEGYNEQF
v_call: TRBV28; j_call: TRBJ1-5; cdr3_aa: ASSFSWGSNQPQH
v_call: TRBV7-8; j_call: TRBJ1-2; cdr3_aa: ASSLVSGSYGYT
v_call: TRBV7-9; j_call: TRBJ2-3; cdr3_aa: ASSRSSGGPTDTQY
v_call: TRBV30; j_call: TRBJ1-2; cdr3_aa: AWLGLHYGYT
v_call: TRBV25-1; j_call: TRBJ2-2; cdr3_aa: ASRDSGVTGELF
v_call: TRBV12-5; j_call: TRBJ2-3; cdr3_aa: ASARDASTDTQY
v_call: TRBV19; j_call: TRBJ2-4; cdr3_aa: ASSPGQLAKNIQY
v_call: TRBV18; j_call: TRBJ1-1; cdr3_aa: ASSPPAGRTEAF
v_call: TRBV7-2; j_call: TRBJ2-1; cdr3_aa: ASSQSGSPNEQF
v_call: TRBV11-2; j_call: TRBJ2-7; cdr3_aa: ASSLGELGEQY